This T cell receptor (beta chain) was sequenced in a study of T-cell reconstitution after alpha-beta-depleted transplantation in children. Study conclusions and caveats: A year had passed since transplant, and T-cell counts and diversity by then came mostly from newly produced T cells. In patients about two months after transplant, alpha-beta T cells reportedly arose from several hundred expanded graft clones. Where some patients showed high TCRbeta diversity at day 60, it came from recipient T cells and thymic progenitors that had survived.

The CDR3 has 14 residues. Germline assignment: CDR1 LNHDA and CDR2 SQIVND (reference sequence). V was trimmed by 7 bases and J by 1 base, leaving 13 bases between them. This clonotype appeared a few times. Its antigen is still unknown. A library of TCRbeta sequences, prepared with unique molecular identifiers, was generated. TCRdb independently ran MiXCR on the PCR reads; one entry per CDR3 protein. This sample carries a few hundred thousand distinct CDR3 sequences, 13% of them seen once, and the ten largest clones take 2.2%. Source: PBMCs, mostly from graft donor cells, taken 360 days after TCRalphabeta/CD19-depleted stem cell transplant. J is TRBJ2-5 and V is TRBV19; the D gene is possibly TRBD1 (5 bases). The sequence was obtained from a male patient younger than 18 who had a stem cell transplant for acute myeloid leukemia, so the T cells may come from the graft donor. The CDR3 DNA reads as TGTGCCAGTAAAAAGGGGTCCCTCCAAGAGACCCAGTACTTC. Residues: CASKKGSLQETQYF.